This is a list of T cell receptor beta chains from one sample in a study of blood T cell repertoires in COVID-19. Produced via immunoSEQ multiplex PCR; TCRdb's table is partial and in-frame only. Here the sample spans some 130,000 clones, roughly 86% being singletons. The sample consisted of peripheral blood. Receptors originate from a woman aged 60-70 years with acute or convalescent COVID-19. The CDR3 runs from the conserved cysteine through the conserved F or W. D genes are given only for firm matches. Size is omitted from some rows. Given values are once, few, many or a class for expanded clones.

once	NA	TRBV5-1	TRBJ2-1	TGCGCCAGCAGCAGAACTAGCAATGAGCAGTTCTTC	CASSRTSNEQFF
NA	NA	TRBV19	TRBJ2-1	TGTGCCAGTAGTATCCGTCTATCGTACAATGAGCAGTTCTTC	CASSIRLSYNEQFF
NA	NA	TRBV7-9	TRBJ1-1	TGTGCCAGCAGCTTAGGGCAGGTGAACACTGAAGCTTTCTTT	CASSLGQVNTEAFF
NA	NA	TRBV5-1	TRBJ1-1	TGCGCCAGCAGCTACGGTGGGAACACTGAAGCTTTCTTT	CASSYGGNTEAFF
NA	NA	TRBV7-8	TRBJ2-7	TGTGCCAGCAGCGCCCGAGTCAGGGGAACTTCTCTCTACGAGCAGTACTTC	CASSARVRGTSLYEQYF
few	TRBD2	TRBV7-9	TRBJ2-1	TGTGCCAGCAGCTTCCCTAGCGGGAGCGCTGAGCAGTTCTTC	CASSFPSGSAEQFF
NA	NA	TRBV18	TRBJ1-1	TGTGCCAGCTCACCAAATGTAGGGGAGGGCACTGAAGCTTTCTTT	CASSPNVGEGTEAFF
NA	NA	TRBV18	TRBJ1-1	TGTGCCAGCTCTTCAATGGGGGGGAACACTGAAGCTTTCTTT	CASSSMGGNTEAFF
NA	TRBD1	TRBV7-2	TRBJ1-2	TGTGCCAGCAGCTTGGACAGGGGGTCCCCTGGCTACACCTTC	CASSLDRGSPGYTF
NA	TRBD1	TRBV19	TRBJ1-1	TGTGCCAGTAGGGGACAGGGAGAGACTGAAGCTTTCTTT	CASRGQGETEAFF